This T cell receptor (beta chain) was retrieved from a study of metastatic and nonmetastatic thyroid tumors. Study details: Repertoires of blood and of tissue (tumor or nodule) from malignant and benign thyroid patients were compared.

Whole-study findings and limits: Significantly greater TCR beta diversity was reportedly found in malignant thyroid tumors than in benign nodules (in blood and tumor).

All patients were treatment-naive before thyroid surgery. The sample holds many counts of this clone. The antigen is undetermined. A read error may explain this, as a much larger clone is one base away. The authors' processing: A classifier for distant metastasis in papillary thyroid cancer was constructed using CDR3 differences observed across clinicopathological groups. TCRdb reprocessed the PCR reads via MiXCR. None of the V and J calls come from the authors' own analysis; TCRdb made them. The sample contains approximately 79,000 clones, approximately 9% of which appear only once. The V end lost 6 bases, the J end lost 5 bases, and 13 bases lay between the germline ends. The CDR3 has 13 residues. Germline-derived CDR1 and CDR2 are MNHNS and SASEGT.

This chain uses TRBV6-1 with TRBJ1-1, with D perhaps TRBD1 (6 bases). Sequenced sample: blood. This receptor was identified in a female donor with papillary thyroid cancer or a benign thyroid nodule (not recorded which). Some clones in this sample may be carry-over from other donors' samples. The CDR3 is CASRDQGLTEAFF. The CDR3 DNA reads as TGTGCCAGCAGAGACCAGGGGCTAACTGAAGCTTTCTTT.